This TCR beta chain was captured in a study of T-cell memory formation after mild COVID-19. Whole-study results and caveats: Within pre-infection memory, some responding clones were found, suggesting cross-reactive memory joined. Shrinking CD4+ clones resided mostly in CM and EM, and CD8+ ones in EMRA. Among clones peaking at day 37 in the second wave, SARS-CoV-2 specificity remained unconfirmed.

Germline V gene data show CDR1 as MNHEY and CDR2 as SVGAGI. The junction had 8 bases not matched to a gene; V was cut back by 6 bases and J by 4 bases. The CDR3 is 14 amino acids. Constant-segment-primed 5'RACE gave TCR alpha and TCR beta cDNA libraries with sample barcodes and UMIs. TCRdb re-analysed the 5' RACE reads in MiXCR, keeping a single row per CDR3 protein. This table holds around 310,000 distinct CDR3 sequences, 13% to 15% found once. Turning to this clonotype: Its antigen is still unknown.

The TCR sequence derives from a young man who had mild COVID-19 (a few samples of this study predate the infection). Cell type and time point are not known. J is TRBJ1-1 and V is TRBV6-5, with 7 bases matching TRBD1. The sample consisted of PBMCs or a T cell subset sorted from them (not recorded which). DNA for the CDR3: TGTGCCAGCAGATTACAGGGGATGGGCACTGAAGCTTTCTTT. Its translation is CASRLQGMGTEAFF.